The T cell receptor beta chain under discussion was sequenced for a study of a mutant IDH1 vaccine in newly diagnosed glioma. The overall study: Receipt of radiotherapy, temozolomide, or both preceded the study, and most received both.

Time point of the sample: baseline, week 1 (first vaccination visit). This sample's treatment: pre-vaccination baseline after standard-of-care therapy. The donor cohort comprised cases of new WHO grade 3 or 4 IDH1-mutant, ATRX-lost astrocytoma. The CDR3 totals 12 residues. V lost 4 bases to trimming and J lost 1 base, with 5 bases between them. Germline CDR1 and CDR2: SGDLS and YYNGEE. The method was immunoSEQ multiplex PCR; TCRdb's version includes in-frame clones alone and lacks a portion of them. The table has tens of thousands of clones, 86% seen once. The gene calls are TRBV9 and TRBJ2-5; D is ambiguous. Sequences were derived from PBMCs, sampled from a glioma patient treated with radiotherapy, temozolomide or both. The TCR originated in a man aged 35 to 55 with glioma. CDR3 amino acids: CASSSSQETQYF. The DNA of the CDR3 is TGTGCCAGCAGCTCAAGCCAAGAGACCCAGTACTTC. The full variable domain, rest sourced from reference TRBV9 and TRBJ2-5, is DSGVTQTPKHLITATGQRVTLRCSPRSGDLSVYWYQQSLDQGLQFLIQYYNGEERAKGNILERFSAQQFPDLHSELNLSSLELGDSALYFCASSSSQETQYFGPGTRLLVL.